These 30 T cell receptor beta chains were sequenced from one sample in a study of CD8+ T cells in alopecia areata. As the sequencing template, cDNA was produced by extracting RNA and reverse transcribing it. Libraries were prepared by immunoSEQ multiplex PCR; TCRdb keeps only in-frame clonotypes and omits some of them. The sample contains about 120,000 clones, less than 70% of which appear only once. Sequencing was done on a sample of CD4+ T cells sorted from blood. The receptors were sampled from a human donor in good health.

The chain recombines TRBV29-1 with TRBJ2-2, with a possible D match to TRBD1 (5 bases). V was trimmed by 0 bases and J by 3 bases, leaving 8 bases between them. Germline values: CDR1 SQVTM, CDR2 ANQGSEA. The CDR3 is 14 amino acids. Written as DNA, the CDR3 is TGCAGCGTTGAAGACGGCAGGGACACCGGGGAGCTGTTTTTT. Protein product: CSVEDGRDTGELFF.

The chain links TRBV30 to TRBJ2-7, with 9 bases lining up with TRBD1. With V trimmed by 2 bases and J by 2 bases, 7 bases remained unmatched. Per germline, CDR1 GTSNPN and CDR2 SVGIG (reference sequence). This CDR3 is built from 15 residues. The chain's CDR3 is CAWSPPGTGPYEQYF. CDR3 sequence (DNA): TGTGCCTGGAGTCCTCCTGGGACAGGGCCCTACGAGCAGTACTTC.

CDR3 protein: CASSSRVYEQYF. DNA for the CDR3: TGTGCCAGCAGCTCTAGGGTATACGAGCAGTACTTC. V is TRBV13 and J is TRBJ2-7; D not resolved. Trimming stripped 4 bases from V and 4 bases from J, with 8 bases between. Germline CDR1 PRHDT, CDR2 FYEKMQ (reference sequence). CDR3 length equals 12 residues.

The V and J genes are TRBV5-6 and TRBJ2-1; TRBD2 matches 10 bases. V was clipped by 1 base and J by 12 bases; unmatched bases: 7. Germline CDR1 and CDR2: SGHDT and YYEEEE. The CDR3 has 14 residues. The CDR3 protein is CASSLPSGGSPQFF. CDR3 nucleotides: TGTGCCAGCAGCTTGCCTAGCGGGGGATCGCCGCAGTTCTTC. Together with reference TRBV5-6 and TRBJ2-1, the CDR3 gives the full variable domain: DAGVTQSPTHLIKTRGQQVTLRCSPKSGHDTVSWYQQALGQGPQFIFQYYEEEERQRGNFPDRFSGHQFPNYSSELNVNALLLGDSALYLCASSLPSGGSPQFFGPGTRLTVL.

This clone was found a few times. This chain uses TRBV9 with TRBJ2-3, with a possible D match to TRBD2 (6 bases). Between the trimmed V and J ends, which lost 4 bases and 2 bases, there was a span of 20 bases. CDR1 and CDR2 (germline): SGDLS, YYNGEE. This CDR3 comprises 17 residues. The CDR3: CASSPRSGPLSTDTQYF. As DNA, the CDR3 is TGTGCCAGCAGCCCACGGAGCGGGCCCCTGTCCACAGATACGCAGTATTTT.

This clone was recorded only once. J is TRBJ2-7 and V is TRBV30, with 7 positions matching TRBD1. The length of the CDR3 is 14 residues. V lost 7 bases and J lost 6; bases outside the gene matches: 15. CDR1 and CDR2 (germline): GTSNPN, SVGIG (reference sequence). The CDR3 protein is CASTIGGLFSEQYF. The CDR3 region has the DNA TGTGCCTCCACCATAGGGGGCCTTTTCAGCGAGCAGTACTTC.

The J gene is TRBJ1-6, the V gene TRBV9, with unresolved D. This CDR3 has 14 amino acids. Germline CDR1 is SGDLS and CDR2 is YYNGEE. Deletions cut 2 bases from V and 8 bases from J, with 11 bases between. CDR3 residues: CASSVWVKDSPLHF. For the CDR3, the DNA is TGTGCCAGCAGCGTTTGGGTTAAGGATTCACCCCTCCACTTT. The full variable domain, its missing parts supplied by reference TRBV9 and TRBJ1-6, is DSGVTQTPKHLITATGQRVTLRCSPRSGDLSVYWYQQSLDQGLQFLIQYYNGEERAKGNILERFSAQQFPDLHSELNLSSLELGDSALYFCASSVWVKDSPLHFGNGTRLTVT.

The V and J genes are TRBV23-1 and TRBJ2-5, with 7 nucleotides matching TRBD2. TRBV23-1 is reported as an ORF; its role is uncertain. This CDR3 comprises 15 residues. Trimming took 11 bases from V and 4 from J; bases not matched to a gene: 16. The CDR3 spells CAYRTRLPETETQYF. The CDR3 bases are TGCGCCTACAGGACTAGACTACCCGAAACAGAGACCCAGTACTTC.

The chain carries TRBV7-2 and TRBJ2-1; 7 nucleotides align to TRBD2. This CDR3 has 17 amino acids. The trim removed 2 bases at V and 3 bases at J, leaving 10 bases unmatched. The germline V gene has CDR1 SGHTA and CDR2 FQGNSA. The CDR3 nucleotides are TGTGCCAGCAGCTTACTCCCCCCGGGACTACACTACAATGAGCAGTTCTTC. Its translation: CASSLLPPGLHYNEQFF.

The rearrangement uses TRBV7-2 and TRBJ2-1, with D possibly being TRBD1 (5 bases). CDR3 size: 13 residues. Germline loops: CDR1 SGHTA, CDR2 FQGNSA. The V end lost 1 base, the J end lost 12 bases, and 13 bases lay between the germline ends. The CDR3 region has the DNA TGTGCCAGCAGCTTAGTGGCGGACATAAGGCAGTTCTTC. Amino acids: CASSLVADIRQFF.

This chain links TRBV14 with TRBJ1-3, with 10 bases that match TRBD1. Germline V gene lookup returns CDR1 SGHDN and CDR2 FVKESK. Unmatched junction bases numbered 2, after V lost 4 bases and J lost 2 bases. CDR3 length: 15 amino acids. CDR3 nucleotides: TGTGCCAGCAGCCCCGGACAGGGGGCTGGAAACACCATATATTTT. It codes for CASSPGQGAGNTIYF.

The rearrangement joins TRBV7-2 to TRBJ2-1; the match to TRBD2 covers 11 bases. This CDR3 has 14 amino acids. Germline loops: CDR1 SGHTA, CDR2 FQGNSA. V trimming: 6 bases; J trimming: 7 bases; junction bases outside the gene matches: 5. CDR3 region: CASSFASGGNEQFF. The CDR3 DNA sequence: TGTGCCAGCAGTTTTGCTAGCGGGGGGAATGAGCAGTTCTTC.

This clone was counted between two and nine times. This rearrangement joins TRBV7-3 to TRBJ2-6; D is undetermined. There are 17 residues in the CDR3. The V gene's germline CDR1 is SGHTA and CDR2 FQGTGA. Trimming took 5 bases from V and 1 from J, leaving 15 bases between them. In DNA, the CDR3 is TGTGCCAGCAGCCGTTTCAAGTCGCTATCTGGGGCCAACGTCCTGACTTTC. The encoded protein is CASSRFKSLSGANVLTF. Supplemented by reference TRBV7-3 and TRBJ2-6, the full variable domain reads GAGVSQTPSNKVTEKGKYVELRCDPISGHTALYWYRQSLGQGPEFLIYFQGTGAADDSGLPNDRFFAVRPEGSVSTLKIQRTERGDSAVYLCASSRFKSLSGANVLTFGAGSRLTVL.

This clone has a single count. Its ends do not fully match the called genes, so a read error is possible. The chain has TRBV29-1 and TRBJ1-1, with D possibly being TRBD1 (6 bases). Germline V gives CDR1 SQVTM, CDR2 ANQGSEA. This CDR3 region has 11 residues. CDR3 residues: CSVEGTIEAFF. In nucleotides, the CDR3 is TGCAGCGTGGAAGGGACAATTGAAGCTTTCTTT.

The genes are TRBV23-1 and TRBJ2-3, with TRBD2 as a possible D gene (7 bases). TRBV23-1 is noted as an ORF with a role that remains uncertain. CDR3 length equals 15 residues. Trimming shortened V by 4 bases and J by 8 bases, and 19 bases separated the two germline ends. CDR3 in amino acids: CASSLGGGHPSTQYF. The CDR3 nucleotides read TGCGCCAGCAGTCTAGGCGGGGGCCATCCTTCTACGCAGTATTTT.

This chain connects TRBV6-1 to TRBJ2-5; 7 bases line up with TRBD1. The CDR3 loop spans 13 amino acids. The ends lost 6 bases at V and 5 bases at J; junction bases unmatched: 6. Germline-derived CDR1 and CDR2 are MNHNS and SASEGT. This CDR3 reads CASSTGEDETQYF. CDR3 DNA: TGTGCCAGCAGCACAGGGGAAGACGAGACCCAGTACTTC.

The CDR3 region is CASSLWDSARKQYF. The CDR3 nucleotides read TGCGCCAGCAGCTTATGGGACTCCGCAAGGAAGCAGTACTTC. V and J are TRBV5-1 and TRBJ2-7; D is possibly TRBD2 (6 bases). Looked up from germline, CDR1 is SGHRS and CDR2 is YFSETQ. Trimming removed 2 bases at V and 8 bases at J, with 17 bases between. The CDR3 covers 14 residues. The entire variable domain, with the rest obtained from reference TRBV5-1 and TRBJ2-7, is as follows: KAGVTQTPRYLIKTRGQQVTLSCSPISGHRSVSWYQQTPGQGLQFLFEYFSETQRNKGNFPGRFSGRQFSNSRSEMNVSTLELGDSALYLCASSLWDSARKQYFGPGTRLTVT.

This chain links TRBV29-1 with TRBJ1-2; D is undetermined. The CDR3 runs 13 residues. The germline V gene encodes CDR1 SQVTM and CDR2 ANQGSEA. Deletions cut 4 bases from V and 6 bases from J, with 15 bases between. In nucleotides, the CDR3 is TGCAGCGTTGTAGACGCCTTCTTAGATGGCTACACCTTC. Translated, it gives CSVVDAFLDGYTF.

This chain links TRBV29-1 with TRBJ2-7, with 14 bases lining up with TRBD2. This CDR3 region has 13 residues. Germline CDR1 SQVTM, CDR2 ANQGSEA. The V and J ends lost 4 bases and 5 bases, in that order; junction bases with no gene match: 1. CDR3: CSVGTSGGNEQYF. DNA of the CDR3: TGCAGCGTTGGGACTAGCGGGGGGAACGAGCAGTACTTC.

V usage is TRBV15 and J usage is TRBJ2-3; D is uncertain. V was clipped by 0 bases and J by 5 bases, with 3 bases between them. The CDR3 consists of 12 residues. CDR1 and CDR2 (germline): LNHNV, YYDKDF (reference sequence). This chain's CDR3 is CATSRDIDTQYF. CDR3 DNA sequence: TGTGCCACCAGCAGAGATATAGATACGCAGTATTTT.

The chain joins TRBV7-9 to TRBJ2-1, with 12 bases identical to TRBD2. CDR3 length equals 17 residues. Losses at the gene ends were 6 bases for V and 5 bases for J; bases not matched to a gene: 11. Germline CDR1 and CDR2: SEHNR and FQNEAQ (reference sequence). The CDR3 nucleotides are TGTGCCAGCAGTTCCCGACTAGCGGGGGCGCTAGACAATGAGCAGTTCTTC. Its translation is CASSSRLAGALDNEQFF.

The rearrangement links TRBV30 to TRBJ2-7, with a possible D match to TRBD2 (7 bases). The CDR3 covers 15 residues. The V end lost 3 bases, the J end lost 4 bases, and 19 bases lay between the germline ends. CDR1 and CDR2 from the germline V gene are GTSNPN and SVGIG (reference sequence). The CDR3 DNA reads as TGTGCCTGGAGCCCTTTGGGGGGGCCTGGGTACGAGCAGTACTTC. Its protein is CAWSPLGGPGYEQYF.

The gene calls are TRBV30 and TRBJ2-1; D assignment may be TRBD1 or TRBD2 (5 bases each). The CDR3 totals 13 residues. V lost 5 bases, J lost 3 bases, and 11 bases lay in between. Germline lookup yields CDR1 GTSNPN and CDR2 SVGIG (reference sequence). CDR3 in DNA: TGTGCCTGGGGGGACCGTCGCTACAATGAGCAGTTCTTC. Protein: CAWGDRRYNEQFF. Drawing the rest from reference TRBV30 and TRBJ2-1, the complete variable domain is SQTIHQWPATLVQPVGSPLSLECTVEGTSNPNLYWYRQAAGRGLQLLFYSVGIGQISSEVPQNLSASRPQDRQFILSSKKLLLSDSGFYLCAWGDRRYNEQFFGPGTRLTVL.

This clone was found a few times. V usage is TRBV4-1 and J usage is TRBJ2-7; 8 nucleotides match TRBD2. CDR1 and CDR2 (germline): MGHRA, YSYEKL. V was pared by 2 bases and J by 2 bases, with 8 bases of the junction left unmatched. The CDR3 length is 16 residues. The CDR3 nucleotides read TGCGCCAGCAGCCAATCCCCCGGGACTAGGACCTACGAGCAGTACTTC. Protein product: CASSQSPGTRTYEQYF.

CDR3 nucleotide sequence: TGTGCCACCAGCAGAGCGGGCCCCAATCAGCCCCAGCATTTT. Translation gives CATSRAGPNQPQHF. This sequence joins TRBV15 and TRBJ1-5; D not resolved. CDR3 length: 14 amino acids. Trimming shortened V by 1 base and J by 3 bases, and 7 bases separated the two germline ends. The germline gives CDR1 LNHNV, CDR2 YYDKDF (reference sequence).

The genes are TRBV7-9 and TRBJ2-3; the D is unclear. V was clipped by 10 bases and J by 5 bases, with 19 bases between them. Germline V gene data show CDR1 as SEHNR and CDR2 as FQNEAQ (reference sequence). The CDR3 is 14 amino acids. Here the CDR3 reads CATRSRTRGDTQYF. Written as DNA, the CDR3 is TGTGCCACCCGCTCCAGGACCCGTGGAGATACGCAGTATTTT.

This clone showed up just a few times. The rearrangement joins TRBV27 to TRBJ2-7; 7 nucleotides line up with TRBD1. The CDR3 loop spans 18 amino acids. The junction had 17 bases not matched to a gene; V was cut back by 5 bases and J by 1 base. CDR1 is MNHEY and CDR2 is SMNVEV in the germline V gene (reference sequence). CDR3 in amino acids: CASSLKPDTGVTSYEQYF. The CDR3 coding sequence is TGTGCCAGCAGTCTAAAGCCAGATACAGGGGTGACATCCTACGAGCAGTACTTC.

This chain connects TRBV6-5 to TRBJ1-5; 9 bases are a match to TRBD1. The CDR3 length is 13 residues. Germline V gives CDR1 MNHEY, CDR2 SVGAGI. V lost 8 bases, J lost 5 bases, and 4 bases stayed unmatched. The CDR3 loop is CASGRDRDQPQHF. CDR3 DNA sequence: TGTGCCAGCGGCCGGGACAGGGATCAGCCCCAGCATTTT.

The genes are TRBV5-6 and TRBJ2-3; D remains ambiguous. CDR1 SGHDT and CDR2 YYEEEE come from the germline V gene. This CDR3 has 15 residues. The V and J ends lost 2 bases and 2 bases respectively, with 12 bases between them. The CDR3 reads CASSLDGPNTDTQYF. CDR3 DNA: TGTGCCAGCAGCTTAGACGGCCCTAACACAGATACGCAGTATTTT.

The gene calls are TRBV2 and TRBJ2-1, with 9 bases identical to TRBD2. V lost 2 bases and J lost 6; bases outside the gene matches: 8. The CDR3 has 16 amino acids. Germline V gene data show CDR1 as SNHLY and CDR2 as FYNNEI. Here the CDR3 DNA reads TGTGCCAGCAGTGAAAGGGCTAGCGGGGTTAGCAATGAGCAGTTCTTC. Its protein is CASSERASGVSNEQFF.